This TCR beta chain was observed in a study of T cells after yellow fever vaccination. Study-wide points: Abundant contaminating clonotypes from the bulk population could appear in FACS-sorted repertoires. Subsequent to the booster, the majority of primary-vaccination clones reappeared (roughly 96% CD4, approximately 90% CD8). Though weaker, the secondary response peaked faster, on day 5 versus 15. Of the clonotypes, a small share occurred in both CD4 and CD8 compartments.

MiXCR was run by TCRdb on the 5' RACE reads, yielding one entry per CDR3 protein. The table shows 200,000 to 300,000 distinct CDR3 sequences, with approximately 6.8% occurring only once. There are a few counts of this clonotype. Antigen: not known. V gave up 7 bases and J gave up 1 base; unmatched junction bases: 5. Germline-derived CDR1 and CDR2 are MNHNS and SASEGT. The CDR3 totals 14 residues. Sequenced here: CD4+ T cells sorted from PBMCs, sampled on the day of the yellow fever booster vaccination. J is TRBJ2-3 and V is TRBV6-1; TRBD2 matches 7 bases. This TCR was sampled from a man aged 25 to 40 who received the YFV17D yellow fever vaccine. This chain's CDR3 is CASNREVGTDTQYF. The CDR3 nucleotides read TGTGCCAGCAACCGGGAGGTGGGCACAGATACGCAGTATTTT.